These 21 T cell receptor beta chains were all obtained from the same sample, sequenced in a study of T cell repertoires in cytomegalovirus infection. Each CDR3 protein is one row after TCRdb ran MiXCR on the reads. This table holds roughly 990,000 distinct CDR3 sequences, 25% to 40% found once. Antigens for these TCRs are unknown. This material consisted of cultured CD8+ T cells from PBMCs, taken from culture after CMV antigen stimulation. All receptors derive from a human donor in good health (CMV status not recorded). Some clones in this sample may be carry-over from other donors' samples.

This clonotype was seen more than once but under ten times. The rearrangement links TRBV14 to TRBJ1-2; D call uncertain. The CDR3 is 15 amino acids. Germline assignment: CDR1 SGHDN and CDR2 FVKESK. Trimming took 0 bases from V and 3 from J, leaving 11 bases between them. CDR3 in DNA: TGTGCCAGCAGCCAAGATGGTACCCGCTACTATGGCTACACCTTC. Translation: CASSQDGTRYYGYTF.

The V gene is TRBV29-1, the J gene TRBJ2-7, with D possibly TRBD1 on 5 matching bases. V lost 4 bases, J lost 6 bases, and 13 bases lay in between. Germline V gives CDR1 SQVTM, CDR2 ANQGSEA. The CDR3 loop spans 12 amino acids. Here the CDR3 DNA reads TGCAGCGTTGGTTTGGGGCTGGGCGAGCAGTACTTC. This gives the protein CSVGLGLGEQYF.

This clonotype has only a few counts. V usage is TRBV7-9 and J usage is TRBJ2-3; no definite D call. Trimming removed 0 bases at V and 3 bases at J, with 10 bases between. Germline V gene data show CDR1 as SEHNR and CDR2 as FQNEAQ (reference sequence). The length of the CDR3 is 15 residues. Here the CDR3 reads CASSLAPQRTDTQYF. As DNA, the CDR3 is TGTGCCAGCAGCTTAGCGCCCCAGAGGACAGATACGCAGTATTTT.

This clonotype was seen more than once but under ten times. The rearrangement links TRBV6-5 to TRBJ1-2; the D is unclear. V was pared by 8 bases and J by 6 bases, with 19 bases between. There are 14 residues in the CDR3. Germline V gene lookup returns CDR1 MNHEY and CDR2 SVGAGI. CDR3 nucleotide sequence: TGTGCCAGCTGGGGAGAGCTGGGTATCGATGGCTACACCTTC. Residues: CASWGELGIDGYTF.

The chain uses TRBV2 and TRBJ2-7; D is unclear. CDR3 length: 15 residues. Trimming took off 7 bases at V and 0 bases at J, with 16 bases between the two ends. Germline CDR1 is SNHLY and CDR2 is FYNNEI. CDR3 region: CASTNELQSSYEQYF. CDR3 sequence (DNA): TGTGCCAGCACGAACGAACTCCAGAGCTCCTACGAGCAGTACTTC.

The sample holds a few counts of this clonotype. The chain is built from TRBV6-6 and TRBJ2-1; no firm D call. Per the germline V gene, CDR1 is MNHNY and CDR2 is SVGAGI (reference sequence). V was trimmed by 7 bases and J by 7 bases, leaving 11 bases between them. The CDR3 length is 12 residues. The CDR3 here is CASTPTGNEQFF. The CDR3 bases are TGTGCCAGCACCCCTACCGGGAATGAGCAGTTCTTC.

The chain is built from TRBV19 and TRBJ2-1; D is possibly TRBD2 (6 bases). With 1 base removed from V and 7 bases from J, the gap between germline ends came to 14 bases. Germline lookup yields CDR1 LNHDA and CDR2 SQIVND (reference sequence). This CDR3 comprises 15 residues. CDR3 in amino acids: CASSIVGGVSNEQFF. CDR3 sequence (DNA): TGTGCCAGTAGTATAGTCGGCGGGGTTTCTAATGAGCAGTTCTTC.

This clonotype has just one count. This chain uses TRBV2 with TRBJ1-1, with TRBD1 as a possible D gene (5 bases). Germline V gene data show CDR1 as SNHLY and CDR2 as FYNNEI. With 8 bases removed from V and 0 bases from J, the gap between germline ends came to 13 bases. The CDR3 has 14 residues. For the CDR3, the DNA is TGTGCCAGCCCCGTTAGGGGTCTGAACACTGAAGCTTTCTTT. Residues: CASPVRGLNTEAFF.

Only a few counts were recorded for this clonotype. The V gene is TRBV3-1, the J gene TRBJ2-5; D gene ambiguous. The germline V gene has CDR1 LGHDT and CDR2 YNNKEL (reference sequence). The CDR3 extends over 15 amino acids. The V end lost 1 base, the J end lost 2 bases, and 11 bases lay between the germline ends. The CDR3 spells CASSQVFVGQETQYF. The CDR3 bases are TGTGCCAGCAGCCAAGTTTTTGTGGGGCAAGAGACCCAGTACTTC.

This clonotype has more than one count but fewer than ten. This chain connects TRBV7-9 to TRBJ2-1, with D tentatively TRBD2 (7 bases). CDR1 and CDR2 (germline): SEHNR, FQNEAQ (reference sequence). This CDR3 is built from 15 residues. The V and J ends lost 7 bases and 8 bases respectively, with 21 bases between them. The CDR3 nucleotides are TGTGCCAGCACCCCCTTCGCGGGGGCAGGGGATGAGCAGTTCTTC. It specifies CASTPFAGAGDEQFF.

Of note for this clonotype: Possible read error: a much larger clone is one base away. The chain links TRBV7-9 to TRBJ2-3, with 7 bases identical to TRBD1. CDR1 and CDR2 (germline): SEHNR, FQNEAQ (reference sequence). The CDR3 consists of 15 residues. CDR3 residues: CDSSLTGQLTDTQYF. The CDR3 bases are TGTGACAGCAGCTTGACGGGACAGCTCACAGATACGCAGTATTTT.

This clonotype was observed a handful of times. The V call is TRBV18, the J call TRBJ2-3; maybe TRBD2 (6 bases). The CDR3 runs to 15 residues. Germline V gene data show CDR1 as KGHSH and CDR2 as LQKENI. Trimming took 2 bases from V and 2 from J, leaving 11 bases between them. The CDR3, as DNA: TGTGCCAGCTCACCATCGCGGGGTACCACAGATACGCAGTATTTT. Translated: CASSPSRGTTDTQYF.

Many counts were recorded for this clonotype. The chain joins TRBV9 to TRBJ1-5, with D maybe TRBD1 (5 bases). The V gene's germline CDR1 is SGDLS and CDR2 YYNGEE. The CDR3 covers 17 residues. V lost 0 bases and J lost 2, with 15 bases in between. The CDR3 nucleotides are TGTGCCAGCAGCGTAGGGACAACTATCCGGGGCAATCAGCCCCAGCATTTT. As protein: CASSVGTTIRGNQPQHF.

The rearrangement uses TRBV2 and TRBJ1-2; TRBD1 aligns across 9 bases. From germline, CDR1 is SNHLY and CDR2 FYNNEI. The J segment lost 8 bases and the V segment lost 9 bases, leaving 7 bases of the junction unmatched. The CDR3 has 12 residues. The CDR3 is CASQQGAGGYTF. CDR3 coding DNA: TGTGCCAGTCAACAGGGGGCTGGAGGCTACACCTTC.

The genes are TRBV7-9 and TRBJ1-2; no definite D call. Germline CDR1 and CDR2: SEHNR and FQNEAQ (reference sequence). Trimming shortened V by 6 bases and J by 4 bases, and 15 bases separated the two germline ends. This CDR3 is built from 14 residues. CDR3 sequence (DNA): TGTGCCAGCAGTCCTAGCGGACGGCTCTATGGCTACACCTTC. Amino acids: CASSPSGRLYGYTF.

This chain connects TRBV5-1 to TRBJ2-1; D is possibly TRBD2 (6 bases). The V and J ends lost 1 base and 1 base respectively, with 18 bases between them. CDR1 and CDR2 (germline): SGHRS, YFSETQ. This CDR3 comprises 18 residues. The CDR3 DNA reads as TGCGCCAGCAGCTTGAGGGGATTAACAGGAGGGTCCTACAATGAGCAGTTCTTC. As protein: CASSLRGLTGGSYNEQFF.

The rearrangement uses TRBV2 and TRBJ1-6, with 7 bases matching TRBD1. This CDR3 region has 14 residues. Losses at the gene ends were 5 bases for V and 10 bases for J; bases not matched to a gene: 8. Per the germline V gene, CDR1 is SNHLY and CDR2 is FYNNEI. The CDR3 DNA is TGTGCCAGCAGTACAGGGGCCGCTGTATCACCCCTCCACTTT. This gives the protein CASSTGAAVSPLHF.

This clonotype was detected only a few times. The chain carries TRBV10-2 and TRBJ2-3, with D possibly being TRBD1 or TRBD2 (5 bases each). The CDR3 is 15 amino acids. Deletions cut 3 bases from V and 0 bases from J, with 10 bases between. Germline V gives CDR1 WSHSY, CDR2 SAAADI. CDR3 coding DNA: TGCGCCAGCAGTGATTCGGGGCCTAGCACAGATACGCAGTATTTT. Amino acids: CASSDSGPSTDTQYF.

The DNA for the CDR3 is TGTGCCAGCAGTTTATCCAGGGTAGGGGAGCAGTACTTC. Translation: CASSLSRVGEQYF. The rearrangement joins TRBV27 to TRBJ2-7, with D tentatively TRBD1 (5 bases). With 0 bases removed from V and 7 bases from J, the gap between germline ends came to 10 bases. Germline V gene data show CDR1 as MNHEY and CDR2 as SMNVEV (reference sequence). This CDR3 is built from 13 residues.

The chain recombines TRBV6-4 with TRBJ1-1; D is perhaps TRBD1 (6 bases). The CDR3 is 14 residues long. Trimming pared 4 bases from V and 4 bases from J, leaving 13 bases between. Germline V gene lookup returns CDR1 MRHNA and CDR2 SNTAGT. The CDR3 nucleotides read TGTGCCAGCAGTGGGGGGGGCTGGGGCACTGAAGCTTTCTTT. Translated, it gives CASSGGGWGTEAFF.

J is TRBJ2-7 and V is TRBV28; 7 bases agree with TRBD2. The length of the CDR3 is 15 residues. CDR1 is MDHEN, CDR2 SYDVKM, per germline. V lost 6 bases to trimming and J lost 0 bases; unmatched junction nucleotides: 8. The DNA for the CDR3 is TGTGCCAGCAGCCCTGGGGGGGGAAGCTCCTACGAGCAGTACGTC. Encoded protein: CASSPGGGSSYEQYV.